This TCR beta chain was observed in a study of response to subunit inactivated influenza vaccine (dated by TCRdb to about 2018). Study-level background: Deep quantitative profiling of the T cell receptor repertoire was used in the study to follow responses to a trivalent subunit inactivated influenza vaccine. On the study overall, not on this receptor specifically: The authors suggested that each seasonal influenza vaccination may recruit only a limited number of new T cells.

About this clonotype itself: Its antigen specificity is not known. Per-base quality was not reported, and no clone a single base away is much larger than it.

CDR1 and CDR2 are drawn from the germline V gene (reference sequence): DFQATT, SNEGSKA. Trimming removed 4 bases from V and 5 bases from J, leaving 17 bases between the germline ends. The CDR3 covers 14 residues, taking in both the cysteine and the phenylalanine. Solely the CDR3 DNA is kept, with 42 bases framed from the first base. Receptor libraries were prepared by RT-PCR. The sequencer listed for this sample is Illumina HiSeq 2500. The raw public data were reprocessed by TCRdb itself: fastp quality trimming at Q25, MiXCR clonotype calling, in-frame beta chains only. Entries that share a CDR3 protein sequence are merged under the most common genes and DNA. The sample contains approximately 530,000 distinct CDR3 sequences, under 8.5% of them found a single time. The top ten constitute roughly 13% of the sample.

The receptor was derived from a man aged 45-69 years who received an inactivated influenza vaccine. Donor details come from another sample of the same person, matched by shared clones. In this chain, TRBV20-1 is recombined with TRBJ1-1, and TRBD1 may be the D gene, going by 6 matching bases. Sequenced material: PBMCs from blood, taken around 2 years after vaccination. The CDR3 corresponds to CSATPRGRSTEAFF. The DNA reads TGCAGTGCTACCCCCCGGGGGCGCTCTACTGAAGCTTTCTTT.